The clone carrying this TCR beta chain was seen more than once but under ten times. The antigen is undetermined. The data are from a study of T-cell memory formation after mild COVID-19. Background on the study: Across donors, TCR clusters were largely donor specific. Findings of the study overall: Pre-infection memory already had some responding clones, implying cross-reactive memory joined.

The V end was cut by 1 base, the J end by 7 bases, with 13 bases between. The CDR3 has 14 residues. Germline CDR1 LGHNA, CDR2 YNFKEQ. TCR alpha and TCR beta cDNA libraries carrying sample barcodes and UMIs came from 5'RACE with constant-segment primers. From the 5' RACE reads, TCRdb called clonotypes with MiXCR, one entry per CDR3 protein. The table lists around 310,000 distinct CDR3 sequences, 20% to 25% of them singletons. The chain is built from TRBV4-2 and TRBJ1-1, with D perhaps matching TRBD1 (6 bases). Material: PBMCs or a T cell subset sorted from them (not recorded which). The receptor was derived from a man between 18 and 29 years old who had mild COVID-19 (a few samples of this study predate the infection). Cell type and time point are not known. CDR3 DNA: TGTGCCAGCAGCCAAGTTTTCGGCAGGGGTGAAGCTTTCTTT. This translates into CASSQVFGRGEAFF.